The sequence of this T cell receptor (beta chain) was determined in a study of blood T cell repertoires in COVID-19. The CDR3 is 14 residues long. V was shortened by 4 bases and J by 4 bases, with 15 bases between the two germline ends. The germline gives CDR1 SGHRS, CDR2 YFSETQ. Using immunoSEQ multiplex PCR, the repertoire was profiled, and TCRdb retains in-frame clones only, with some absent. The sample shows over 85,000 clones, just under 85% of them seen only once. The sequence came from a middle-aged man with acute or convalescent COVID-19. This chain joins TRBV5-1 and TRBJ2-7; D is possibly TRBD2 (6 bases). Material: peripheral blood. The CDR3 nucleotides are TGCGCCAGCAGCCCGGGCGGGGTAGTATACGAGCAGTACTTC. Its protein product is CASSPGGVVYEQYF. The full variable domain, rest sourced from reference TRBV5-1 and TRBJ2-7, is KAGVTQTPRYLIKTRGQQVTLSCSPISGHRSVSWYQQTPGQGLQFLFEYFSETQRNKGNFPGRFSGRQFSNSRSEMNVSTLELGDSALYLCASSPGGVVYEQYFGPGTRLTVT.